This is a list of T cell receptor beta chains from one sample in a study of cytomegalovirus exposure and HLA in healthy donors. Assay used: immunoSEQ multiplex PCR; TCRdb lists only in-frame clones, some missing. The table includes fewer than 110,000 clones, approximately 80% detected once. Input material: PBMCs. The source is a male donor in good health and CMV-seronegative. CDR3s include the opening cysteine and the closing phenylalanine or tryptophan. A D gene is named only where the DNA matches it firmly.

TRBV10-1	TRBD2	TRBJ2-7	CASSDRTSGTTTSSYEQYF
TRBV28	.	TRBJ1-1	CASSLTNTEAFF
TRBV20-1	.	TRBJ1-3	CSARSGNTIYF
TRBV7-2	TRBD1	TRBJ2-7	CASSLYQGETYEQYF
TRBV7-9	TRBD2	TRBJ2-2	CASLAVGTSGRWNTGELFF
TRBV5-4	.	TRBJ1-1	CASSLFRGSTEAFF
TRBV19	TRBD1	TRBJ1-2	CASSLDRGHGYTF
TRBV7-6	TRBD1	.	CASSAGQGVGYEQYF
TRBV5-4	TRBD2	TRBJ2-1	CASSLDRAGAYNEQFF
TRBV27	.	TRBJ2-7	CASSFGIGGYEQYF
TRBV4-1	.	TRBJ2-2	CASSQGPASSGTGELFF
TRBV6-1	TRBD1	TRBJ2-7	CASRLDRGGSYEQYF
TRBV2	.	TRBJ1-6	CASSEGGSSYNSPLHF
TRBV19	TRBD1	TRBJ2-2	CASSIRGPSGELFF
TRBV5-1	.	.	CASSLGGGYEQYF
TRBV9	.	TRBJ1-5	CASSVVYSDSSNQPQHF
TRBV19	.	TRBJ1-4	CASSIGRGGSATNEKLFF
TRBV27	TRBD1	TRBJ2-3	CASSSGTGGTDTQYF
TRBV13	TRBD2	TRBJ2-7	CASSLLSSGSYEQYF
TRBV2	.	TRBJ1-1	CASTREGVNTEAFF
TRBV19	TRBD1	TRBJ1-5	CASSVGGRGWNQPQHF
TRBV19	TRBD1	.	CASSFGQGGAYEQYF
TRBV6-8	TRBD1	TRBJ1-2	CARDGTGMSDHYGYTF
TRBV11-1	TRBD2	TRBJ2-1	CASSLDIAGGHSNEQFF
TRBV6-1	TRBD1	TRBJ2-7	CASSGRGQGRGEQYF
TRBV5-1	TRBD2	TRBJ2-5	CASSLYTAGGQETQYF
TRBV9	TRBD2	TRBJ2-3	CASSALAGGTDTQYF
TRBV27	.	TRBJ1-5	CASSLTGRAPGQPQHF
TRBV6-5	TRBD1	TRBJ1-5	CASSTRQGRIQPQHF
TRBV27	.	TRBJ2-7	CASSLLGARSYEQYF